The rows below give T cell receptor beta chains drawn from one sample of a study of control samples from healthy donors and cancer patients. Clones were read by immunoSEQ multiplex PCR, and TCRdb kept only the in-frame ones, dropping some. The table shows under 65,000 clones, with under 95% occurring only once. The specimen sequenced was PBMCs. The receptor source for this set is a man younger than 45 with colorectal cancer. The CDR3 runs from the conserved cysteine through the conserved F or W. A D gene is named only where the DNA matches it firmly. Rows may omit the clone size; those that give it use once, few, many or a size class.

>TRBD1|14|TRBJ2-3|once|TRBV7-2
TGTGCCAGCAGCCAGGACAGGTACTCAGATACGCAGTATTTT
CASSQDRYSDTQYF
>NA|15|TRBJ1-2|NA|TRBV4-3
TGCGCCAGCAGCCCCCAATTGGCGAATAACTATGGCTACACCTTC
CASSPQLANNYGYTF
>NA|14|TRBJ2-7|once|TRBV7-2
TGTGCCAGCAGCTTAGCGGGTCTCAGCTACGAGCAGTACTTC
CASSLAGLSYEQYF
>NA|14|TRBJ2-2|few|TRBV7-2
TGTGCCAGCAGCGCGGGGGCGGGCACCGGGGAGCTGTTTTTT
CASSAGAGTGELFF
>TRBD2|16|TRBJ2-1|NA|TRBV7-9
TGTGCCAGCAGCTCAGATAGCGGGGGGCCAAACAATGAGCAGTTCTTC
CASSSDSGGPNNEQFF
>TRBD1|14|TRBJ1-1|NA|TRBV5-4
TGTGCCAGCAGCAGGGACAGACCAAACACTGAAGCTTTCTTT
CASSRDRPNTEAFF
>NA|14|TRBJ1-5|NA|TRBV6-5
TGTGCCACCCGGATCAGTCAGGGGAACCAGCCCCAGCATTTT
CATRISQGNQPQHF
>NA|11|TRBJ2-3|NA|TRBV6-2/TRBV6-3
TGTGCCAGCAGTTACCCTGAAGGGCAGTATTTT
CASSYPEGQYF
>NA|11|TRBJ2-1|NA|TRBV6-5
TGTGCCAGTCGGATATACAATGAGCAGTTCTTC
CASRIYNEQFF
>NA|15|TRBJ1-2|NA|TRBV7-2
TGTGCCAGCAGCCCGGGGACACTAGCTAACTATGGCTACACCTTC
CASSPGTLANYGYTF
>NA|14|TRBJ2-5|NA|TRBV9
TGTGCCAGCAGCGTAGGTGGGTCTTGGGAGACCCAGTACTTC
CASSVGGSWETQYF
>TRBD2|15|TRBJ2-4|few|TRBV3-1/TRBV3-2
TGTGCCAGCAGCCCCTGGACTAGTCGCAAAAACATTCAGTACTTC
CASSPWTSRKNIQYF
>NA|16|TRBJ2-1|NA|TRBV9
TGTGCCAGCAGCGTAGGGGGCAGGGGGGTTTACAATGAGCAGTTCTTC
CASSVGGRGVYNEQFF
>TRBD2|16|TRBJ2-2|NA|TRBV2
TGTGCCAGCAGTTATAGCGGGGGGGTTAACACCGGGGAGCTGTTTTTT
CASSYSGGVNTGELFF
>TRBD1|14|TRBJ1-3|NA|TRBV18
TGTGCCAGCTCACCCCGGACAGGGGGAAACACCATATATTTT
CASSPRTGGNTIYF
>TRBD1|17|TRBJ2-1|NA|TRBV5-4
TGTGCCAGCAGCTCGGACCCGGGACAGGGCACCTACAATGAGCAGTTCTTC
CASSSDPGQGTYNEQFF
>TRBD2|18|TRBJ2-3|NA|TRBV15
TGTGCCACCAGCAGAGGCTCCCCTTGGCGGGGGAAGGTAGATACGCAGTATTTT
CATSRGSPWRGKVDTQYF
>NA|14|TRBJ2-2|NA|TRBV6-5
TGTGCCAGCAGTTATCGTATCCTAACCGGGGAGCTGTTTTTT
CASSYRILTGELFF
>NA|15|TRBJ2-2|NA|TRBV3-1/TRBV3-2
TGTGCCAGCAGCCTAACGACCTACGGGACCGGGGAGCTGTTTTTT
CASSLTTYGTGELFF
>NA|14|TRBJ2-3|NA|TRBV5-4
TGTGCCAGCAGCTTACAGCGGGGCACAGATACGCAGTATTTT
CASSLQRGTDTQYF